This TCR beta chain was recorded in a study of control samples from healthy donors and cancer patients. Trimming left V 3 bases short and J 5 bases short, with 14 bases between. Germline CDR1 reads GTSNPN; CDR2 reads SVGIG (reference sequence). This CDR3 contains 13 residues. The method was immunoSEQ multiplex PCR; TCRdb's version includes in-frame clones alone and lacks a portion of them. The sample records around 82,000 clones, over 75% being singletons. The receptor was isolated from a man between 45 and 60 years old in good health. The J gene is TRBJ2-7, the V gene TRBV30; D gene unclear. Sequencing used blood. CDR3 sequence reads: CAWSGPGPNEQYF. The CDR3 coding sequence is TGTGCCTGGAGCGGGCCGGGCCCCAACGAGCAGTACTTC.